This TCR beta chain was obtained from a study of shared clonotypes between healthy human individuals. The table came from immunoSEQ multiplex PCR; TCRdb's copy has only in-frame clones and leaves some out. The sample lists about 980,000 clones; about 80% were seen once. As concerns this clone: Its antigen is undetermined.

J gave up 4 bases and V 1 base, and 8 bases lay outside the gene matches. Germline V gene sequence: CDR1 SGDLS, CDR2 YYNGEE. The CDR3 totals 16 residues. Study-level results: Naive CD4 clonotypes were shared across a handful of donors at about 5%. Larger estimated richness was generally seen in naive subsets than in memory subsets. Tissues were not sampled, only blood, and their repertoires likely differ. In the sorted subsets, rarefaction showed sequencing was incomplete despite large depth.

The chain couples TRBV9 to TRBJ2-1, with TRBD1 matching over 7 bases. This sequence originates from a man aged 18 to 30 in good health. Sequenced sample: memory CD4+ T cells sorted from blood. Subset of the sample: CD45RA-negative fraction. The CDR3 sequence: CASSVFTGTEYNEQFF. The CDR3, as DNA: TGTGCCAGCAGCGTATTTACAGGGACAGAATACAATGAGCAGTTCTTC. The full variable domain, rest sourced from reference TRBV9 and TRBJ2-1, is DSGVTQTPKHLITATGQRVTLRCSPRSGDLSVYWYQQSLDQGLQFLIQYYNGEERAKGNILERFSAQQFPDLHSELNLSSLELGDSALYFCASSVFTGTEYNEQFFGPGTRLTVL.